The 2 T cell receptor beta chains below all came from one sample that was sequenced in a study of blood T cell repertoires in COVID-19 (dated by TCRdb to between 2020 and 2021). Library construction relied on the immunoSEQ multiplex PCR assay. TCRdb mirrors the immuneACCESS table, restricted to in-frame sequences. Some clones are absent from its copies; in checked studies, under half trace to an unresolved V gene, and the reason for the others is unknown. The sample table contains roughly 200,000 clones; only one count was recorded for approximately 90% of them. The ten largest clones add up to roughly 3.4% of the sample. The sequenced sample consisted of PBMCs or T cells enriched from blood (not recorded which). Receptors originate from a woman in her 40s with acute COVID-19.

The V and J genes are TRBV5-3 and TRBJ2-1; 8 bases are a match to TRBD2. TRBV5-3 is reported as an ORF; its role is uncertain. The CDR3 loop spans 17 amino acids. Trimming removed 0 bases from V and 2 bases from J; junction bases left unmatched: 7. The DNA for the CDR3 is TGTGCCAGAAGCTTGGCATTAGCGGGGTGGACCTACAATGAGCAGTTCTTC. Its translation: CARSLALAGWTYNEQFF.

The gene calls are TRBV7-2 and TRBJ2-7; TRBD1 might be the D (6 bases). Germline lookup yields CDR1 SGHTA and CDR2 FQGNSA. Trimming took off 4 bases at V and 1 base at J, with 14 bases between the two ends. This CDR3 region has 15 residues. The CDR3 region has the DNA TGTGCCAGCAGCTCCAGGACAGCAGCATCCTACGAGCAGTACTTC. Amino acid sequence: CASSSRTAASYEQYF.